The rows below give T cell receptor beta chains drawn from one sample of a study of shared clonotypes between healthy human individuals. Only in-frame clones appear in the TCRdb table, and some are missing; sequencing was by immunoSEQ multiplex PCR. The sample consists of about 2.5 million clones, 85% to 95% of them appearing once. Sequencing was carried out using naive CD4+ T cells from PBMCs. All receptors come from a young man in good health. Some clones in this sample may be carry-over from other donors' samples. Each CDR3 is given with its conserved first and last residue. D genes are given only for firm matches. The size of a clone is reported for some rows only, either as once, few or many, or as a class for expanded clones.

TRBJ2-7,TRBV7-9,TRBD2,once,TGTGCCAGCAGCTTAAGGGTAGCGGGTATTTACGAGCAGTACTTC,CASSLRVAGIYEQYF
TRBJ1-2,TRBV4-3,-,-,TGCGCCAGCAGCCAAGATCGCTTGCAGGGCTACACCTTC,CASSQDRLQGYTF
TRBJ2-5,TRBV5-5,-,-,TGTGCCAGCAGCTTGGAGGCAGGTAGAGAGACCCAGTACTTC,CASSLEAGRETQYF
TRBJ2-1,TRBV6-1,TRBD2,-,TGTGCCAGCCTTCGGGCGGGGGGAGATGAGCAGTTCTTC,CASLRAGGDEQFF
TRBJ2-2,TRBV6-5,-,-,TGTGCCAGCACAAAGGACACCGGGGAGCTGTTTTTT,CASTKDTGELFF
TRBJ2-1,TRBV7-8,-,-,TGTGCCAGCAGCTCGGGACTTAACAATGAGCAGTTCTTC,CASSSGLNNEQFF
TRBJ2-7,TRBV6-5,-,-,TGTGCCAGCACCCCCGGGTGGCAGACCTACGAGCAGTACTTC,CASTPGWQTYEQYF
TRBJ1-1,TRBV27,TRBD1,-,TGTGCCAGCAGGAACAGGGGGAGGAACACTGAAGCTTTCTTT,CASRNRGRNTEAFF
TRBJ1-2,TRBV7-2,-,-,TGTGCCAGCCGGGGCCCAGGGCAAGATGGCTACACCTTC,CASRGPGQDGYTF
TRBJ1-4,TRBV28,-,-,TGTGCCAGCAGTGTCAGGTCGGGAAATGAAAAACTGTTTTTT,CASSVRSGNEKLFF
TRBJ1-2,TRBV19,TRBD1,-,TGTGCCAGTAGTATCGACAGGGGCGCCTATGGCTACACCTTC,CASSIDRGAYGYTF
TRBJ2-7,TRBV7-6,TRBD2,-,TGTGCCAGCAGCTGGGAGGGCTCCTACGAGCAGTACTTC,CASSWEGSYEQYF
TRBJ2-1,TRBV9,TRBD2,-,TGTGCCAGCAGCGTAGCGACTAGCGGGACCGTCAATGAGCAGTTCTTC,CASSVATSGTVNEQFF
TRBJ1-2,TRBV7-2,-,-,TGTGCCAGCAGCTTCGGGCAAAACTATGGCTACACCTTC,CASSFGQNYGYTF
TRBJ2-3,TRBV12-5,-,-,TGTGCTAGTGGCCCCTCCAGCACAGATACGCAGTATTTT,CASGPSSTDTQYF
TRBJ2-3,TRBV9,-,-,TGTGCCAGCAGCCCGACGTCACAGTCAGATACGCAGTATTTT,CASSPTSQSDTQYF
TRBJ1-2,TRBV5-1,-,once,TGCGCCAGCAGCTTGGTACGGGATGTGAATGGCTACACCTTC,CASSLVRDVNGYTF
TRBJ2-7,TRBV7-3,TRBD2,-,TGTGCCAGCAGCCTAGGACTAGCGCCCTACGAGCAGTACTTC,CASSLGLAPYEQYF
TRBJ1-3,TRBV5-1,TRBD1,-,TGCGCCAGCAGCTTGGCAACAGGGGCAGGAAACACCATATATTTT,CASSLATGAGNTIYF
TRBJ2-3,TRBV5-1,-,-,TGCGCCAGCAGCTTTAGAACAGGGATAACAGATACGCAGTATTTT,CASSFRTGITDTQYF
TRBJ2-1,TRBV4-3,-,-,TGCGCCAGCAGCCAAGATCGGCTCCTCAAGCAGTTCTTC,CASSQDRLLKQFF
TRBJ1-4,TRBV27,-,-,TGTGCCAGCAGTCCTACAGCCGGTTGGGACGAAAAACTGTTTTTT,CASSPTAGWDEKLFF
TRBJ2-4,TRBV29-1,-,once,TGCAGCGTTGAAGATAGGGGGAACATTCAGTACTTC,CSVEDRGNIQYF
TRBJ2-3,TRBV30,-,-,TGTGCCTGGAGCCTCCCTAGCTGGGGCACAGATACGCAGTATTTT,CAWSLPSWGTDTQYF
TRBJ2-7,TRBV7-2,-,-,TGTGCCAGCAGTCCCGGGAAACGGGAGCAGTACTTC,CASSPGKREQYF
TRBJ2-7,TRBV7-9,-,-,TGTGCCAGCAGCCGAGAAGGGGGTGTCTACGAGCAGTACTTC,CASSREGGVYEQYF
TRBJ2-7,TRBV2,TRBD2,-,TGTGCCTCTTTTGGGACTAGCGGGAGGGAAAGCTACGAGCAGTACTTC,CASFGTSGRESYEQYF
TRBJ2-5,TRBV11-2,TRBD2,-,TGTGCCAGCAGCTTTCTTCCGGGAGGAGGAGAGACCCAGTACTTC,CASSFLPGGGETQYF
TRBJ2-5,TRBV18,-,few,TGTGCCAGCTCACCCGAAGAGACCCAGTACTTC,CASSPEETQYF
TRBJ2-3,TRBV2,TRBD2,-,TGTGCCACCCGGACTAGCGGGATCTTCACAGATACGCAGTATTTT,CATRTSGIFTDTQYF
TRBJ2-1,TRBV11-2,TRBD2,-,TGTGCCAGCAGCTTAGATGGGTCTAGCGGGAGGAGCTCCTACAATGAGCAGTTCTTC,CASSLDGSSGRSSYNEQFF
TRBJ2-5,TRBV28,-,-,TGTGCCAGCAGTCCCCTCGGAGAGACCCAGTACTTC,CASSPLGETQYF
TRBJ2-1,TRBV6-5,-,-,TGTGCCAGCAGTTTCCGCAGGGAATACAATGAGCAGTTCTTC,CASSFRREYNEQFF
TRBJ1-3,TRBV6-1,-,-,TGTGCCAGCAGTGAAGGCTGGGGGGCCTCTGGAAACACCATATATTTT,CASSEGWGASGNTIYF
TRBJ2-6,TRBV19,-,-,TGTGCCAGCTTTGGAGAGACAGGAGTTTCTGGGGCCAACGTCCTGACTTTC,CASFGETGVSGANVLTF
TRBJ2-5,TRBV5-5,-,-,TGTGCCAGCAGCTTGGTTGGCAGCCAAGAGACCCAGTACTTC,CASSLVGSQETQYF
TRBJ1-2,TRBV28,TRBD1,-,TGTGCCAGCAGTTATTGGGACAGGGCTAACTATGGCTACACCTTC,CASSYWDRANYGYTF
TRBJ2-3,TRBV7-3,TRBD1,-,TGTGCCAGCAGCCCTACAGGGGGAGTCACAGATACGCAGTATTTT,CASSPTGGVTDTQYF
TRBJ1-2,TRBV5-1,-,-,TGCGCCAGCAGCTTGGGGGAAGGGTATGGCTACACCTTC,CASSLGEGYGYTF
TRBJ1-2,TRBV7-2,-,-,TGTGCCAGCAGCTATTACAGCGATGGCTACACCTTC,CASSYYSDGYTF
TRBJ1-6,TRBV30,-,-,TGTGCCTGGAGTGCTAGGGGTCTACCCCTCCACTTT,CAWSARGLPLHF
TRBJ2-7,TRBV28,TRBD1,-,TGTGCCAGCAGTTCGGCCGGGACAGGGGTCCACGAGCAGTACTTC,CASSSAGTGVHEQYF
TRBJ1-2,TRBV30,TRBD1,-,TGTGCCTGGGAGACAGGGGGCGCGTTCTATGGCTACACCTTC,CAWETGGAFYGYTF
TRBJ2-1,TRBV5-6,-,-,TGTGCCAGCAGCTTGGGCCTCAATGAGCAGTTCTTC,CASSLGLNEQFF
TRBJ2-2,TRBV25-1,-,-,TGTGCCAGCAGTGAAAGGTCTCGAGATGGCGACACCGGGGAGCTGTTTTTT,CASSERSRDGDTGELFF
TRBJ1-3,TRBV12-5,-,few,TGTGCTAGTGGCACCGAAGGAAACACCATATATTTT,CASGTEGNTIYF
TRBJ2-2,TRBV2,TRBD1,-,TGTGCCAGCATAGGGACAGGGGGCTCCGGGGAGCTGTTTTTT,CASIGTGGSGELFF
TRBJ2-7,TRBV11-2,-,-,TGTGCCAGCAGCTTACAGGGGGCTAGCGGGGACTTC,CASSLQGASGDF
TRBJ2-1,TRBV6-6,TRBD2,-,TGTGCCAGCAGTTTGGCTAGCGGAGCCTACAATGAGCAGTTCTTC,CASSLASGAYNEQFF
TRBJ2-7,TRBV5-1,-,-,TGCGCCAGCAGCCCCGGGACGGTCTACGAGCAGTACTTC,CASSPGTVYEQYF
TRBJ2-1,TRBV2,TRBD2,-,TGTGCCAGCAGTGAAAAAGGGGGACTAGCGAGTTTCATTGAGCAGTTCTTC,CASSEKGGLASFIEQFF
TRBJ2-7,TRBV10-1,-,-,TGCGCCAGCAGCCCCAGGACGGATTCCTACGAGCAGTACTTC,CASSPRTDSYEQYF
TRBJ2-2,TRBV5-1,TRBD2,-,TGCGCCAGCAGCTTGGGGCTAGCGGGAGCCGGGGAGCTGTTTTTT,CASSLGLAGAGELFF
TRBJ2-7,TRBV5-5,-,-,TGTGCCAGCAGCCCACCTCCTGGCGGAGGCTACGAGCAGTACTTC,CASSPPPGGGYEQYF
TRBJ1-1,TRBV6-1,-,-,TGTGCCAGTATAACACGCTATAACACTGAAGCTTTCTTT,CASITRYNTEAFF
TRBJ1-1,TRBV5-1,-,-,TGCGCCGGCAGCCACGGTAACACTGAAGCTTTCTTT,CAGSHGNTEAFF
TRBJ2-5,TRBV7-3,TRBD2,-,TGTGCCAGCAGCCCTGGGACTAGCGGAGAGACCCAGTACTTC,CASSPGTSGETQYF
TRBJ1-2,TRBV6-6,TRBD1,-,TGTGCCAGCAGTCCCGCCCAGACAGGGCTGGGCTATGGCTACACCTTC,CASSPAQTGLGYGYTF
TRBJ2-2,TRBV9,-,-,TGTGCCAGCAGCGGCGCTAGCGCTTCGAACACCGGGGAGCTGTTTTTT,CASSGASASNTGELFF
TRBJ2-5,TRBV28,-,-,TGTGCCAGCACGCGCAGTCAAGAGACCCAGTACTTC,CASTRSQETQYF